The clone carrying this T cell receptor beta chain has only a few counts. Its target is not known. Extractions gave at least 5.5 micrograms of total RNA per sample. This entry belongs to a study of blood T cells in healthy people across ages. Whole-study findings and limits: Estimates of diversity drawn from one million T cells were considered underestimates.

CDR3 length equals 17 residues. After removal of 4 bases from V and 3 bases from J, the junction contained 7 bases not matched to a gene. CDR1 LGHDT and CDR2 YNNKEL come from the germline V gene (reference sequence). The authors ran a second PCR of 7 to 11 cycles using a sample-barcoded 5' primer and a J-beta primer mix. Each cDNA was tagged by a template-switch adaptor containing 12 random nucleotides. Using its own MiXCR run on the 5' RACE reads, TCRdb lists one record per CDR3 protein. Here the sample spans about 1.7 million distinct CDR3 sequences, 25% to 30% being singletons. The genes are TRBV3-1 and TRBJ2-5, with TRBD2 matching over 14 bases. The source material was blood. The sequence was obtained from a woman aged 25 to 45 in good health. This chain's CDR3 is CASSLNGLAGGKETQYF. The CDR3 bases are TGTGCCAGCAGCCTTAACGGACTAGCGGGGGGAAAAGAGACCCAGTACTTC.